This TCR beta chain is drawn from a study of human T cells and chemical hapten exposure. TCRdb reprocessed the RACE reads via MiXCR and lists one record per CDR3 protein. Of some 90,000 distinct CDR3 sequences detected, roughly 10% appear once; the ten largest clones hold 1% to 1.2%. This sample's time point: patch test 3, about 24 weeks after DPC sensitization. Documented treatment: therapeutic diphenylcyclopropenone sensitization with weekly scalp DPC. There are many counts of this clonotype. The sample was whole blood, taken in connection with sensitization to the hapten diphenylcyclopropenone (DPC). The receptor's source is a woman aged 25 to 39 with alopecia areata. Some clones in this sample may be carry-over from other donors' samples.

The CDR3 region has the DNA TGTGCCAGCAGCTGCCCCAGTCAGGGGAGGACTGAAGCTTTCTTT. It translates to CASSCPSQGRTEAFF. V gene TRBV11-3 combines with J gene TRBJ1-1; TRBD1 might be the D (6 bases). Germline V gene sequence: CDR1 SGHNT, CDR2 YENEEA. This CDR3 is built from 15 residues. V was trimmed by 4 bases and J by 5 bases, leaving 17 bases between them.